The 29 T cell receptor beta chains below were found in one sample sequenced in a study of blood T cell repertoires in COVID-19. TCRdb's copy holds only in-frame clones and misses some; the assay was immunoSEQ multiplex PCR. The sample includes fewer than 400,000 clones, approximately 89% of them seen just once. Sequenced: PBMCs or T cells enriched from blood (not recorded which). The receptors originated from a young man who had recovered from COVID-19.

V is TRBV15 and J is TRBJ2-5, with D possibly matching TRBD2 (5 bases). V was clipped by 3 bases and J by 2 bases, with 13 bases between them. CDR1 LNHNV and CDR2 YYDKDF come from the germline V gene (reference sequence). This CDR3 is built from 15 residues. The CDR3 DNA reads TGTGCCACCAGCAGGCGGACGGGAAAACAAGAGACCCAGTACTTC. Its translation is CATSRRTGKQETQYF.

This clone was observed a few times. J is TRBJ1-4 and V is TRBV7-9, with D perhaps TRBD1 (5 bases). V dropped 5 bases and J dropped 1 base, with 11 bases sitting between them. Germline lookup yields CDR1 SEHNR and CDR2 FQNEAQ (reference sequence). This CDR3 spans 15 amino acids. The CDR3: CASSPRGGTNEKLFF. In DNA, the CDR3 is TGTGCCAGCAGCCCTAGGGGTGGAACTAATGAAAAACTGTTTTTT. Supplemented by reference TRBV7-9 and TRBJ1-4, the full variable domain reads DTGVSQNPRHKITKRGQNVTFRCDPISEHNRLYWYRQTLGQGPEFLTYFQNEAQLEKSRLLSDRFSAERPKGSFSTLEIQRTEQGDSAMYLCASSPRGGTNEKLFFGSGTQLSVL.

This clone was observed once. The rearrangement links TRBV4-2 to TRBJ2-2, with D possibly TRBD1 on 7 matching bases. The CDR3 totals 19 residues. Per the germline V gene, CDR1 is LGHNA and CDR2 is YNFKEQ. Between the trimmed V and J ends, which lost 0 bases and 4 bases, there was a span of 21 bases. The CDR3 DNA reads TGTGCCAGCAGCCAAGAAGGGTGGGGTGCAGGGGGAGGCACCGGGGAGCTGTTTTTT. This translates into CASSQEGWGAGGGTGELFF.

This clone was counted a single time. V and J are TRBV5-1 and TRBJ2-7, with 9 nucleotides matching TRBD1. Looked up from germline, CDR1 is SGHRS and CDR2 is YFSETQ. After removal of 0 bases from V and 5 bases from J, the junction contained 6 bases not matched to a gene. The CDR3 length is 15 residues. CDR3 nucleotides: TGCGCCAGCAGCTTGGACGGGACAGGGTTCGACGAGCAGTACTTC. This encodes CASSLDGTGFDEQYF.

The rearrangement links TRBV9 to TRBJ2-2; 8 bases line up with TRBD1. The V gene's germline CDR1 is SGDLS and CDR2 YYNGEE. The V segment lost 4 bases and the J segment 6 bases; nucleotides outside the gene matches: 11. The CDR3 covers 16 residues. This chain's CDR3 is CASSLRTGYNPGELFF. CDR3 sequence (DNA): TGTGCCAGCAGCCTTCGGACAGGGTATAATCCCGGGGAGCTGTTTTTT.

This clone was recorded once. The chain joins TRBV27 to TRBJ2-3, with 12 bases lining up with TRBD2. The CDR3 runs to 17 residues. CDR1 is MNHEY and CDR2 is SMNVEV in the germline V gene (reference sequence). J was trimmed by 6 bases and V by 6 bases; bases with no gene match: 13. As DNA, the CDR3 is TGTGCCAGCAGCCCCTTAACTAGCGGGGGGCCGGGGGATACGCAGTATTTT. This encodes CASSPLTSGGPGDTQYF.

This clone has just a few counts. The J gene is TRBJ2-1, the V gene TRBV6-1, with D perhaps TRBD1 (6 bases). Deletions cut 1 base from V and 9 bases from J, with 10 bases between. Germline values: CDR1 MNHNS, CDR2 SASEGT. CDR3 size: 13 residues. CDR3 bases: TGTGCCAGCAGTGAAGATGGACAGAGTGAGCAGTTCTTC. It translates to CASSEDGQSEQFF.

This clone was seen a few times. The chain uses TRBV5-1 and TRBJ2-2; 8 nucleotides align to TRBD1. V was clipped by 7 bases and J by 4 bases; unmatched bases: 9. Germline V CDR1 and CDR2: SGHRS, YFSETQ. The CDR3 runs to 15 residues. CDR3 sequence: CASGQGATFTGELFF. CDR3 coding DNA: TGCGCCAGCGGGCAGGGGGCTACCTTCACCGGGGAGCTGTTTTTT. The whole variable domain, remainder taken from reference TRBV5-1 and TRBJ2-2, is KAGVTQTPRYLIKTRGQQVTLSCSPISGHRSVSWYQQTPGQGLQFLFEYFSETQRNKGNFPGRFSGRQFSNSRSEMNVSTLELGDSALYLCASGQGATFTGELFFGEGSRLTVL.

Only one count was recorded for this clone. This sequence joins TRBV24-1 and TRBJ2-2, with D perhaps TRBD1 (6 bases). The V end lost 5 bases, the J end lost 5 bases, and 14 bases lay between the germline ends. The CDR3 has 15 residues. Germline CDR1 KGHDR, CDR2 SFDVKD. The CDR3 loop reads CATSAQDSLTGELFF. CDR3 in DNA: TGTGCCACCAGTGCCCAGGACAGCTTAACCGGGGAGCTGTTTTTT.

In nucleotides, the CDR3 is TGTGCCAGCAGTTCCTCAAAGGGGGCGCGGACAGATACGCAGTATTTT. It specifies CASSSSKGARTDTQYF. The chain uses TRBV28 and TRBJ2-3; TRBD1 aligns across 7 bases. The CDR3 loop spans 16 amino acids. V shed 4 bases and J 3 bases; nucleotides not matched to a gene: 10. Germline V gene data show CDR1 as MDHEN and CDR2 as SYDVKM.

This chain uses TRBV23-1 with TRBJ2-7; 10 nucleotides agree with TRBD2. TRBV23-1 is an open reading frame, and its role is uncertain. The CDR3 loop spans 14 amino acids. V shed 0 bases, J shed 6 bases, and the junction held 2 bases outside the gene matches. CDR3 in amino acids: CASSQSRLAGEQYF. In nucleotides, the CDR3 is TGCGCCAGCAGTCAATCCCGACTAGCGGGCGAGCAGTACTTC.

The chain uses TRBV20-1 and TRBJ1-4; perhaps TRBD1 as D (6 bases). Germline V gene sequence: CDR1 DFQATT, CDR2 SNEGSKA (reference sequence). The ends were cut back, 4 bases at V and 7 bases at J, with 7 bases in the middle. The CDR3 spans 11 residues. CDR3 DNA: TGCAGTGCTAAAGGGGGTGAAAAACTGTTTTTT. It codes for CSAKGGEKLFF.

This clone was observed a few times. The chain is built from TRBV7-8 and TRBJ2-7; 11 bases map to TRBD2. Trimming took 3 bases from V and 7 from J; bases not matched to a gene: 14. CDR3 length: 17 residues. CDR1 is SGHVS and CDR2 is FQNEAQ in the germline V gene. Here the CDR3 reads CASSFGSIAGGAGEQYF. The CDR3 nucleotides are TGTGCCAGCAGCTTTGGTAGCATAGCGGGGGGGGCGGGGGAGCAGTACTTC. Supplemented by reference TRBV7-8 and TRBJ2-7, the full variable domain reads GAGVSQSPRYKVAKRGQDVALRCDPISGHVSLFWYQQALGQGPEFLTYFQNEAQLDKSGLPSDRFFAERPEGSVSTLKIQRTQQEDSAVYLCASSFGSIAGGAGEQYFGPGTRLTVT.

This chain links TRBV10-1 with TRBJ1-3; possible D gene TRBD1, 5 bases. The CDR3 has 18 amino acids. V shed 6 bases and J shed 0 bases, with 21 bases lying between them. The germline gives CDR1 WNHNN, CDR2 SYGVQD (reference sequence). CDR3 loop: CASSSGLGRQSSGNTIYF. The CDR3 coding sequence is TGCGCCAGCAGCTCAGGGTTAGGCCGGCAAAGCTCTGGAAACACCATATATTTT.

The V and J genes are TRBV14 and TRBJ1-2, with no clear D. V was trimmed by 4 bases and J by 3 bases, leaving 12 bases between them. Looked up from germline, CDR1 is SGHDN and CDR2 is FVKESK. This CDR3 region has 14 residues. The CDR3 here is CASSRIEDYYGYTF. The CDR3 DNA follows: TGTGCCAGCAGCCGAATAGAGGATTACTATGGCTACACCTTC. Filled out from reference TRBV14 and TRBJ1-2, the complete variable domain reads EAGVTQFPSHSVIEKGQTVTLRCDPISGHDNLYWYRRVMGKEIKFLLHFVKESKQDESGMPNNRFLAERTGGTYSTLKVQPAELEDSGVYFCASSRIEDYYGYTFGSGTRLTVV.

As regards this clone: This sample also contains other DNA sequences that code for the same CDR3. The chain joins TRBV28 to TRBJ2-5, with TRBD2 matching 12 bases. Germline lookup yields CDR1 MDHEN and CDR2 SYDVKM. V trimming: 2 bases; J trimming: 3 bases; junction bases outside the gene matches: 4. The CDR3 is made up of 16 amino acids. The CDR3 loop reads CASSLGLAGGEETQYF. The CDR3 coding sequence is TGTGCCAGCAGTTTAGGGCTAGCGGGGGGGGAAGAGACCCAGTACTTC.

The chain uses TRBV19 and TRBJ1-5; D gene ambiguous. V was cut by 2 bases and J by 2 bases, with 13 bases left in between. The CDR3 consists of 16 residues. Germline-derived CDR1 and CDR2 are LNHDA and SQIVND (reference sequence). As DNA, the CDR3 is TGTGCCAGTAGTATAAGCGGAGGGAAGGGCAATCAGCCCCAGCATTTT. This gives the protein CASSISGGKGNQPQHF. The full variable domain, with the rest looked up from reference TRBV19 and TRBJ1-5, is DGGITQSPKYLFRKEGQNVTLSCEQNLNHDAMYWYRQDPGQGLRLIYYSQIVNDFQKGDIAEGYSVSREKKESFPLTVTSAQKNPTAFYLCASSISGGKGNQPQHFGDGTRLSIL.

The rearrangement joins TRBV5-5 to TRBJ1-3; D gene unclear. V gave up 1 base and J gave up 0 bases, with 11 bases separating them. The CDR3 has 16 amino acids. CDR1 and CDR2 (germline): SGHKS, YYEKEE (reference sequence). The CDR3 spells CASSLRQASSGNTIYF. DNA for the CDR3: TGTGCCAGCAGCTTGAGGCAGGCAAGCTCTGGAAACACCATATATTTT.

The chain recombines TRBV28 with TRBJ1-1; 8 nucleotides align to TRBD1. CDR1 is MDHEN, CDR2 SYDVKM, per germline. With V trimmed by 3 bases and J by 5 bases, 11 bases remained unmatched. The CDR3 extends over 16 amino acids. The CDR3 here is CASSLTQGAMGTEAFF. CDR3 DNA sequence: TGTGCCAGCAGTTTGACCCAGGGGGCAATGGGGACTGAAGCTTTCTTT.

V usage is TRBV21-1 and J usage is TRBJ2-5; the table's D call, TRBD1, was not checked against the DNA. TRBV21-1 is shown as a pseudogene. This CDR3 has 17 residues. The CDR3 is CASSKERQKNLKETQYF. The CDR3 DNA reads as TGTGCCAGCAGCAAAGAAAGACAGAAGAATTTAAAAGAGACCCAGTACTTC.

The chain links TRBV18 to TRBJ1-4; a possible D gene is TRBD1 (5 bases). CDR1 and CDR2 from the germline V gene are KGHSH and LQKENI. CDR3 length: 14 amino acids. V gave up 1 base and J gave up 8 bases, with 11 bases separating them. CDR3 DNA: TGTGCCAGCTCACCACAGGGGAGGTTGGAAAAACTGTTTTTT. Translation: CASSPQGRLEKLFF.

This clone appeared once. The CDR3 is CASSPGRGYGYTF. Written as DNA, the CDR3 is TGTGCCAGCAGTCCGGGACGGGGGTATGGCTACACCTTC. The J gene is TRBJ1-2, the V gene TRBV28, with TRBD1 as a possible D gene (5 bases). The CDR3 covers 13 residues. Germline V gene sequence: CDR1 MDHEN, CDR2 SYDVKM. V was trimmed by 5 bases and J by 5 bases, leaving 12 bases between them.

The chain couples TRBV21-1 to TRBJ2-3; the tabulated D call, TRBD2, remains unverified against the DNA. TRBV21-1 is a listed pseudogene. The CDR3 extends over 19 amino acids. The CDR3: CASRLSREGGGAETDTQYF. The CDR3 DNA follows: TGTGCCAGCAGGCTAAGCCGGGAAGGCGGGGGCGCAGAGACAGATACGCAGTATTTT.

This chain connects TRBV19 to TRBJ2-2; 9 positions agree with TRBD1. This CDR3 has 16 amino acids. Per the germline V gene, CDR1 is LNHDA and CDR2 is SQIVND (reference sequence). V was pared by 5 bases and J by 4 bases, with 8 bases of the junction left unmatched. As DNA, the CDR3 is TGTGCCAGTAGTCCACGGGACAGGGTGGGCACCGGGGAGCTGTTTTTT. It specifies CASSPRDRVGTGELFF.

The chain recombines TRBV28 with TRBJ1-5; D perhaps matches TRBD1 (5 bases). CDR3 size: 14 residues. From germline, CDR1 is MDHEN and CDR2 SYDVKM. Between the trimmed V and J ends, which lost 3 bases and 2 bases, there was a span of 8 bases. In DNA, the CDR3 is TGTGCCAGCAGTTTCCGACAGCGCAATCAGCCCCAGCATTTT. This gives the protein CASSFRQRNQPQHF.

This clone appeared a single time. This chain connects TRBV3-1 (or the pseudogene TRBV3-2) to TRBJ2-3, with 10 bases matching TRBD2. The CDR3 is made up of 17 amino acids. The germline gives CDR1 LGHDT, CDR2 YNNKEL (reference sequence). V gave up 6 bases and J gave up 0 bases; unmatched junction bases: 9. As DNA, the CDR3 is TGTGCCAGCAGAAAGCACCCAGCGGGGGGGAGCACAGATACGCAGTATTTT. This encodes CASRKHPAGGSTDTQYF.

The chain combines TRBV5-6 with TRBJ1-2; D is possibly TRBD1 (6 bases). The V gene lost 5 bases and the J gene lost 4 bases, with 21 bases spanning the gap. The CDR3 length is 16 residues. CDR1 and CDR2 from the germline V gene are SGHDT and YYEEEE. CDR3 sequence: CASSRRQESPSYGYTF. The CDR3 nucleotides read TGTGCCAGCAGTCGCCGACAGGAGTCCCCTAGCTATGGCTACACCTTC.

The DNA for the CDR3 is TGTGCCAGCAGTGTGACGGGACAAGAGACCCAGTACTTC. Amino acid sequence: CASSVTGQETQYF. V gene TRBV2 combines with J gene TRBJ2-5; the D gene is possibly TRBD2 (5 bases). The V gene lost 4 bases and the J gene lost 2 bases, with 8 bases spanning the gap. The CDR3 is 13 amino acids. Looked up from germline, CDR1 is SNHLY and CDR2 is FYNNEI.

This clone came up a few times. The V call is TRBV7-9, the J call TRBJ1-5, with unresolved D. This CDR3 has 13 residues. Germline V gene lookup returns CDR1 SEHNR and CDR2 FQNEAQ (reference sequence). The V and J ends lost 5 bases and 4 bases respectively, with 9 bases between them. CDR3 sequence reads: CASSPRGNQPQHF. The CDR3 DNA reads TGTGCCAGCAGCCCCCGGGGAAATCAGCCCCAGCATTTT.